This note documents a single T cell receptor (beta chain) sequence. In the original processing: By means of reference gene primer amplification, nucleated cell counts were estimated. Using immunoSEQ multiplex PCR, the repertoire was profiled, and TCRdb retains in-frame clones only, with some absent. V and J calls and clone size follow that table, whereas D and trimming were derived from the DNA. The repertoire consists of around 380,000 clones, with 87% occurring once and the leading ten covering approximately 1.2%. The CDR3 spans 15 residues. J was trimmed by 8 bases and V by 6 bases; bases with no gene match: 13. Per the germline V gene, CDR1 is MNHEY and CDR2 is SVGAGI. The data were obtained in a study of blood T cell repertoires in COVID-19. Recruits, aged 18 to 89 years, lived in around 24 US areas. Clinical history reported by participants formed the basis on which cohorts were assigned. Cohort 3 donors were reported recovered after two negative PCRs, clearance, or symptom resolution.

The TCR sequence derives from a man aged 25 to 45 who had recovered from COVID-19. This sequence joins TRBV6-5 and TRBJ1-2; 9 bases fit TRBD1. The source material was PBMCs or T cells enriched from blood (not recorded which). The DNA of the CDR3 is TGTGCCAGCAGAGCTAGACCCGGGACAGGGACAGGCTACACCTTC. This gives the protein CASRARPGTGTGYTF.